A selection of T cell receptor beta chains follows, all from one sample in a study of cytomegalovirus exposure and HLA in healthy donors. This table comes from immunoSEQ multiplex PCR, and its TCRdb copy is limited to in-frame clones, with some not included. The sample contains approximately 110,000 clones, around 80% of which appear only once. Sequencing was performed on PBMCs. The receptor source for this set is a woman in her twenties or thirties in good health and CMV-seronegative. CDR3s include the opening cysteine and the closing phenylalanine or tryptophan. A D gene is named only where the DNA matches it firmly. Clone size, where shown, is once, few, many, or a class for clones that have expanded.

V gene,J gene,clone size,D gene,CDR3 DNA,CDR3 protein
TRBV4-1,TRBJ1-5,-,-,TGCGCCAGCAGCCAAGATTTCCAGGGTTTTCAGCCCCAGCATTTT,CASSQDFQGFQPQHF
TRBV5-8,TRBJ1-1,-,-,TGTGCCAGCAGCGAGGGAAACAGGGTCCACACTGAAGCTTTCTTT,CASSEGNRVHTEAFF
TRBV9,TRBJ1-5,few,TRBD1,TGTGCCAGCAGCGTAGAAAGATCCCCTCGCAGGGGGGGCAATCAGCCCCAGCATTTT,CASSVERSPRRGGNQPQHF
TRBV19,TRBJ1-1,-,TRBD1,TGTGCCAGTAGTAATATCCAGGGGGCCAGGACTGAAGCTTTCTTT,CASSNIQGARTEAFF
TRBV6-6,TRBJ2-4,-,-,TGTGCCAGCAGTCGGGAGCAGGGCATTCAGTACTTC,CASSREQGIQYF
TRBV11-2,TRBJ1-2,-,TRBD1,TGTGCCAGCAGCCCACGGACAGGGCTCGGTGGCTACACCTTC,CASSPRTGLGGYTF
TRBV18,TRBJ1-2,-,TRBD1,TGTGCCAGCTCACCAAGCCGACAGGGTTACTATGGCTACACCTTC,CASSPSRQGYYGYTF
TRBV19,TRBJ1-2,-,TRBD1,TGTGCCAGTAGAGCCCTTCTTCCGGACAGGGACTATGGCTACACCTTC,CASRALLPDRDYGYTF
TRBV21-1,TRBJ1-1,-,-,TGTGCCAGCAGCAAATGGGGGGACAGCCCGAACACTGAAGCTTTCTTT,CASSKWGDSPNTEAFF
TRBV28,TRBJ2-1,once,TRBD1,TGTGCCAGCAGTAGACCGGGACAGGGTTACAATGAGCAGTTCTTC,CASSRPGQGYNEQFF
TRBV27,TRBJ2-7,once,TRBD1,TGTGCCAGCAGTTTATCGGAGACAGGGTACGAGCAGTACTTC,CASSLSETGYEQYF
TRBV5-1,TRBJ2-7,-,TRBD2,TGCGCCAGCAGCTTGGTTGGGGGGGAGTCCTACGAGCAGTACTTC,CASSLVGGESYEQYF
TRBV19,TRBJ1-4,-,TRBD1,TGTGCCAGTACCCGGGGGACAGGTTCTAATGAAAAACTGTTTTTT,CASTRGTGSNEKLFF
TRBV29-1,TRBJ2-3,once,-,TGCAGCGTACGGACAGCATCCAGCACAGATACGCAGTATTTT,CSVRTASSTDTQYF
TRBV4-2,TRBJ2-7,-,TRBD2,TGTGCCAGCAGCCCCGGCGAGACTAGCGGGCGCTACGAGCAGTACTTC,CASSPGETSGRYEQYF
TRBV18,TRBJ2-5,-,-,TGTGCCAGCTCACCGCTCGGGTCTGCCCAAGAGACCCAGTACTTC,CASSPLGSAQETQYF
TRBV19,TRBJ2-4,-,-,TGTGCCAGTAGTCCCTCTGAGGGTGTTGAGTACTTC,CASSPSEGVEYF
TRBV25-1,TRBJ1-2,few,-,TGTGCCAGCAGTCCCAGGGTTAACTATGGCTACACCTTC,CASSPRVNYGYTF
TRBV27,TRBJ2-3,once,TRBD1,TGTGCCAGCAGTTTATCCGGGGACAGGGGGACAGATACGCAGTATTTT,CASSLSGDRGTDTQYF
TRBV7-8,TRBJ1-1,-,-,TGTGCCAGCAGCTTCGCGAGGGTGGCCCGGGGTGAAGCTTTCTTT,CASSFARVARGEAFF
TRBV6-5,TRBJ2-1,-,-,TGTGCCACCAGCGTCCGGGGTCGGGTCAATGAGCAGTTCTTC,CATSVRGRVNEQFF
TRBV2,TRBJ1-6,-,TRBD1,TGTGCCAGCAGTGAGGGACAGGCGGGGTATTCACCCCTCCACTTT,CASSEGQAGYSPLHF
TRBV2,TRBJ1-2,-,-,TGTGCCAGCGGCGGGGGGGCAGGCTATGGCTACACCTTC,CASGGGAGYGYTF
TRBV30,TRBJ1-1,-,TRBD1,TGTGCCTGGAGTGTAGGGACAGGGAACACTGAAGCTTTCTTT,CAWSVGTGNTEAFF
TRBV6-1,TRBJ2-3,once,TRBD1,TGTGCCAGCAGTGAAGCGCTTGACAGGGCAGATACGCAGTATTTT,CASSEALDRADTQYF
TRBV2,TRBJ1-1,-,TRBD1,TGTGCCAGCAGTGCTATTACAGGGGGCGGGGGCACTGAAGCTTTCTTT,CASSAITGGGGTEAFF
TRBV1,TRBJ2-4,-,-,TGCACCAGTACCGAAACCAGGGCCCTTCTAGCCAAAAACATTCAGTACTTC,CTSTETRALLAKNIQYF
TRBV7-7,TRBJ2-1,-,-,TGTGCTAGCAGCGGAGCCCCGGGGTATGAGCAGTTCTTC,CASSGAPGYEQFF
TRBV29-1,TRBJ2-5,-,-,TGCAGCGTTGAAGAAAGGGGGCAAGAGACCCAGTACTTC,CSVEERGQETQYF
TRBV12-5,TRBJ2-7,-,-,TGTGCTAGTGGTTTGTCCCCCCTCATGGCAGGGGTTTCCTACGAGCAGTACTTC,CASGLSPLMAGVSYEQYF
TRBV6-5,TRBJ2-1,-,-,TGTGCCAGCAGTAACGAACAGGGAAATGAGCAGTTCTTC,CASSNEQGNEQFF
TRBV18,TRBJ2-3,-,TRBD2,TGTGCCAGCTCACCGGGGACTAGCGGGGGGAGCACAGATACGCAGTATTTT,CASSPGTSGGSTDTQYF
TRBV27,TRBJ2-3,-,TRBD2,TGTGCCAGCAGCCCAGCGGGAGCAGATACGCAGTATTTT,CASSPAGADTQYF
TRBV19,TRBJ2-2,-,-,TGTGCCAGTAGTATAGTGTTGCGGAGGTCCGGGGAGCTGTTTTTT,CASSIVLRRSGELFF
TRBV9,TRBJ2-2,-,-,TGTGCCAGCACAGGGGTCACCACCGGGGAGCTGTTTTTT,CASTGVTTGELFF
TRBV10-3,TRBJ2-5,few,-,TGTGCCATCAGCGCAGGCCAAGAGACCCAGTACTTC,CAISAGQETQYF
TRBV5-5,TRBJ1-2,-,-,TGTGCCAGCAGCTTGGGACAGGATGTTGGCTACACCTTC,CASSLGQDVGYTF